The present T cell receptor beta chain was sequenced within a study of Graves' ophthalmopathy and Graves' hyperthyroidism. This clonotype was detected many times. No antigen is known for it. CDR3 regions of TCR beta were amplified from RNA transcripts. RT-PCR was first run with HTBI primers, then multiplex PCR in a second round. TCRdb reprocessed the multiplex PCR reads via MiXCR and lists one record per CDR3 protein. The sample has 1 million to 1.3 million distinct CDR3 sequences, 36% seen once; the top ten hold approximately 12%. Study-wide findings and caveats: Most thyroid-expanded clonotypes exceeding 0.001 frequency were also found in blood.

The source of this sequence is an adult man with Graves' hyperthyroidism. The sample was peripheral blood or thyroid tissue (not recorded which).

In DNA, the CDR3 is TGTGCCATCACTCGGGACAACCAAGAGACCCAGTACTTC. Residues: CAITRDNQETQYF. The rearrangement joins TRBV10-3 to TRBJ2-5; weak D call: TRBD1 (6 bases). The CDR3 loop spans 13 amino acids. Trimming stripped 7 bases from V and 0 bases from J, with 9 bases between. Germline loops: CDR1 ENHRY, CDR2 SYGVKD.